This T cell receptor beta chain was obtained from a study of T cell responses to AZD1222 COVID-19 vaccine. The overall study: Timing groups of about 4 and about 12 weeks for second doses were pooled. The study's findings and limits: AZD1222 recipients seropositive at baseline numbered only 6 or 7. Vaccine-associated CD4 TCRs ranged over spike, dominating at 160-218 and 743-854. Spike-specific TCR breadth and depth went up after people got two AZD1222 doses.

Comments on this clone: No antigen is known for it.

This CDR3 contains 15 residues. The V and J ends lost 3 bases and 7 bases respectively, with 13 bases between them. The germline V gene encodes CDR1 ENHRY and CDR2 SYGVKD. The protocol was immunoSEQ multiplex PCR, while the TCRdb copy is restricted to in-frame clones and leaves out a portion. The sample carries 150,000 to 200,000 clones, approximately 95% recorded once. The sample consisted of peripheral blood, taken on day 0 of AZD1222 vaccination. This clonotype was sampled from an adult in good health. This sequence joins TRBV10-3 and TRBJ1-6, with D perhaps matching TRBD1 (6 bases). The CDR3 is CAISDGQQPNSPLHF. DNA of the CDR3: TGTGCCATCAGTGACGGACAGCAACCAAATTCACCCCTCCACTTT.